This entry lists 3 T cell receptor beta chains sequenced from one sample in a study of Graves' ophthalmopathy and Graves' hyperthyroidism. Amplification targeted the TCR beta CDR3 regions, with RNA transcripts as the source material. The workflow started with a first-round RT-PCR run with HTBI primers and then moved on to a second-round multiplex PCR. TCRdb used MiXCR to reprocess the multiplex PCR reads, holding one entry per CDR3 protein. The profile shows around 1.1 million distinct CDR3 sequences, around a third of them singletons. Sample: peripheral blood or thyroid tissue (not recorded which). Source of these receptors: an adult man with Graves' hyperthyroidism.

As concerns this clonotype: A much larger clone differs by one base, so this may be a read error. The chain couples TRBV7-2 to TRBJ1-1; 7 nucleotides line up with TRBD1. Germline V gives CDR1 SGHTA, CDR2 FQGNSA. This CDR3 contains 15 residues. V trimming: 5 bases; J trimming: 4 bases; junction bases outside the gene matches: 10. The CDR3 DNA follows: TGTGCCAGCAGCCCGCGCCCACAGGGGAGCACTGAAGCTTTCTTT. This sequence encodes CASSPRPQGSTEAFF.

This chain links TRBV19 with TRBJ1-5, with D unresolved. Germline V gene lookup returns CDR1 LNHDA and CDR2 SQIVND (reference sequence). V was cut by 0 bases and J by 7 bases, with 10 bases left in between. The CDR3 spans 14 residues. In DNA, the CDR3 is TGTGCCAGTAGTATAGAGGGAGGTCTACAGCCCCAGCATTTT. Translation gives CASSIEGGLQPQHF.

In the case of this clonotype: Its ends do not fully match the called genes, so a read error is possible. This chain connects TRBV10-3 to TRBJ2-7; TRBD1 might be the D (7 bases). CDR3 length: 14 residues. The V gene's germline CDR1 is ENHRY and CDR2 SYGVKD. CDR3 in amino acids: CAAAGTEYSFEQYF. The CDR3 DNA sequence: TGTGCCGCCGCGGGGACAGAATACTCCTTCGAGCAGTACTTC.